This T cell receptor (beta chain) appears in the sequencing data of a study of blood T cells in healthy people across ages. On this clonotype: The antigen remains undetermined.

The authors ran a second PCR of 7 to 11 cycles using a sample-barcoded 5' primer and a J-beta primer mix. TCRdb reprocessed the 5' RACE reads via MiXCR and lists one record per CDR3 protein. Here the sample spans about 1.8 million distinct CDR3 sequences, around half being singletons. Trimming left V 4 bases short and J 1 base short, with 11 bases between. The CDR3 has 15 residues. Germline V lookup: CDR1 MGHRA, CDR2 YSYEKL. Broader study findings: Per-million-T-cell TCR beta diversity fell roughly linearly with age. With naive T cell percentage, TCR beta diversity showed a strong correlation. Without sorted subsets, naive and antigen-experienced compartments could not be conclusively compared.

The sample comprised blood. The chain is built from TRBV4-1 and TRBJ1-5; D call uncertain. The TCR sequence derives from a woman between 40 and 50 years old in good health. The CDR3 sequence: CASSLTDKSNQPQHF. CDR3 in DNA: TGCGCCAGCAGCCTTACCGACAAGAGCAATCAGCCCCAGCATTTT.